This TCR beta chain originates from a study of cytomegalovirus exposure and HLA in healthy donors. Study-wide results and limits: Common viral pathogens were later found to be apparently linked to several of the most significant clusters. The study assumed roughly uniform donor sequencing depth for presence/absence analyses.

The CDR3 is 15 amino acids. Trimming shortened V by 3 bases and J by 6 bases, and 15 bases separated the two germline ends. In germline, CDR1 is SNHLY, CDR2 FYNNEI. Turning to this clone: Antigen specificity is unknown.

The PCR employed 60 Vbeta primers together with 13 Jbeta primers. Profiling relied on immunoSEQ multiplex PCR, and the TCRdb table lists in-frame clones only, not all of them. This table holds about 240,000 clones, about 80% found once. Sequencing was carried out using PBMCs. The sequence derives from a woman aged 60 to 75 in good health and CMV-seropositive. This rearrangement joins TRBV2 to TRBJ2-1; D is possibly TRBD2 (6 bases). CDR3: CASSEGGVWGNEQFF. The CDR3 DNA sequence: TGTGCCAGCAGTGAGGGGGGAGTTTGGGGCAATGAGCAGTTCTTC.